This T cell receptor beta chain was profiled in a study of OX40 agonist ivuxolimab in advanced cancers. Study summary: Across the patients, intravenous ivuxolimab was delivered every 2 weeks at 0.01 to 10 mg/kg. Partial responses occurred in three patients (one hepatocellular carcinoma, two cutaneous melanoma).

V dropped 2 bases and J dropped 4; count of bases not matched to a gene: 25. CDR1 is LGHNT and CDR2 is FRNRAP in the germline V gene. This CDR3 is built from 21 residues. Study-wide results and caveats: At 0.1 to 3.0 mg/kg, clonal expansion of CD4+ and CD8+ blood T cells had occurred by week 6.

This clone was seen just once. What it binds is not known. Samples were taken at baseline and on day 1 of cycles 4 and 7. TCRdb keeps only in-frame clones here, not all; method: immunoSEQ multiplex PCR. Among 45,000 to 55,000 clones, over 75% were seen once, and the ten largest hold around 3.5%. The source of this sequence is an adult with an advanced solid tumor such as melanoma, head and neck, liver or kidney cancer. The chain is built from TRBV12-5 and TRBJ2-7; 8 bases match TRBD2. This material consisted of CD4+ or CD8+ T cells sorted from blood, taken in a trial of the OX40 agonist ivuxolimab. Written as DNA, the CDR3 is TGTGCTAGTGGTTTGTGGGTTAGCGGGGAATTTCTCTCCGTCTCGCCTTACGAGCAGTACTTC. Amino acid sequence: CASGLWVSGEFLSVSPYEQYF.